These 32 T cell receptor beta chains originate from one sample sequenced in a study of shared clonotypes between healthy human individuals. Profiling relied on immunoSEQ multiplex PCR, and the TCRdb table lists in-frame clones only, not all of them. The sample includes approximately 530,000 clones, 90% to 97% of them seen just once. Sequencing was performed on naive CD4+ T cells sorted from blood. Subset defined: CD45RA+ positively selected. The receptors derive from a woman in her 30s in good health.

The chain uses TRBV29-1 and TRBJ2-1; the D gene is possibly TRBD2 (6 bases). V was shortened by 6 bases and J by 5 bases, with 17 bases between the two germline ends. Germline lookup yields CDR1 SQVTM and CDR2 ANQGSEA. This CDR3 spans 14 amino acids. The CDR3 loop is CSVAPGLQNNEQFF. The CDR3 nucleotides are TGCAGCGTCGCTCCGGGACTTCAAAACAATGAGCAGTTCTTC.

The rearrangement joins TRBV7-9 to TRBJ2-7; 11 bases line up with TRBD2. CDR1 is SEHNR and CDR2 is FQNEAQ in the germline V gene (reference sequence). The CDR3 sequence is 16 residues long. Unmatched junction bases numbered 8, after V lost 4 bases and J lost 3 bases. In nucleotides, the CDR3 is TGTGCCAGCAGCTCCTACTCCGGGACTAGCGGCTACGAGCAGTACTTC. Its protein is CASSSYSGTSGYEQYF.

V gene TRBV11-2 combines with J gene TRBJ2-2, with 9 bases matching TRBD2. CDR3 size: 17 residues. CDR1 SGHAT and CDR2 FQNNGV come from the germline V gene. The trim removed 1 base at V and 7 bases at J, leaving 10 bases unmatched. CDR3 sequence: CASSLAAGGPKIGELFF. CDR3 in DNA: TGTGCCAGCAGCTTAGCGGCGGGAGGGCCTAAAATCGGGGAGCTGTTTTTT.

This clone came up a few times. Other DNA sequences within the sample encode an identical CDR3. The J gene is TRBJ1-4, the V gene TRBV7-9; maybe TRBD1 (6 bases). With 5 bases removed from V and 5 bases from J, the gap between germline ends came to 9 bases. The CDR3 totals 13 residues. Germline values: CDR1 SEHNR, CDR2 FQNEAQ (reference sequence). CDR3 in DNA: TGTGCCAGCAGCACAGGACAGAATGAAAAACTGTTTTTT. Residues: CASSTGQNEKLFF.

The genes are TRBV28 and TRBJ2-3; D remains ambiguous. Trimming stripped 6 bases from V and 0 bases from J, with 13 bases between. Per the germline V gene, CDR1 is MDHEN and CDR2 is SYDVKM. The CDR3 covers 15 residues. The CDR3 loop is CASRPSQPSTDTQYF. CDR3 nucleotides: TGTGCCAGCAGACCCTCTCAGCCCAGCACAGATACGCAGTATTTT.

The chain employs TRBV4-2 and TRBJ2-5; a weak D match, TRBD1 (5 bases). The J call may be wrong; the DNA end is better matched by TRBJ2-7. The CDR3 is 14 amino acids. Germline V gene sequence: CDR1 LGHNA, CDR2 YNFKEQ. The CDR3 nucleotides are TGTGCCAGCAGCCCGTATGGGGCCTCTTACGAGCAGTACTTC. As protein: CASSPYGASYEQYF.

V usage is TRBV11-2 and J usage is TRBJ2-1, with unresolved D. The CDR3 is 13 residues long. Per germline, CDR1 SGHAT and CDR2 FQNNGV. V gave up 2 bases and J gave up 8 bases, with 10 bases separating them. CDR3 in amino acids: CASSLFPWDEQFF. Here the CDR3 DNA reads TGTGCCAGCAGCTTATTTCCGTGGGATGAGCAGTTCTTC.

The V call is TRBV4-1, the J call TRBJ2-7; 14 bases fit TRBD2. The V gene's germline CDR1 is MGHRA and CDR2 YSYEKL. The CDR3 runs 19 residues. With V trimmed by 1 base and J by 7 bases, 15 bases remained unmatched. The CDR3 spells CASSQGTSGRPLSFGEQYF. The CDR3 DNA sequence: TGCGCCAGCAGCCAAGGGACTAGCGGGAGGCCCCTGTCATTCGGTGAGCAGTACTTC.

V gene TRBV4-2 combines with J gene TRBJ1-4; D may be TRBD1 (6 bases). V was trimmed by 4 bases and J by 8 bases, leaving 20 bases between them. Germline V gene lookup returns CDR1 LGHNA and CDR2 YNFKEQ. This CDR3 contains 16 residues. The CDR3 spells CASSPSYVGAGEKLFF. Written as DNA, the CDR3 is TGTGCCAGCAGCCCCAGTTACGTGGGGGCCGGGGAAAAACTGTTTTTT.

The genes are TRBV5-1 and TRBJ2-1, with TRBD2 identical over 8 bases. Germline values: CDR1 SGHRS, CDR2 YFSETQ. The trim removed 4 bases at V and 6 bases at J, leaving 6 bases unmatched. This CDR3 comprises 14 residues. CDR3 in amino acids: CASSRWTSPNEQFF. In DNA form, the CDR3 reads TGCGCCAGCAGCCGATGGACTAGCCCCAATGAGCAGTTCTTC.

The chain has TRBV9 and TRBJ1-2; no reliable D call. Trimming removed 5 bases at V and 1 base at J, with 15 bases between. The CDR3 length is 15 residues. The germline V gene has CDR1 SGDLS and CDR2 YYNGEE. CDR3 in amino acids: CASSSQVNLNYGYTF. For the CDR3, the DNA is TGTGCCAGCAGTTCTCAGGTGAACCTTAACTATGGCTACACCTTC.

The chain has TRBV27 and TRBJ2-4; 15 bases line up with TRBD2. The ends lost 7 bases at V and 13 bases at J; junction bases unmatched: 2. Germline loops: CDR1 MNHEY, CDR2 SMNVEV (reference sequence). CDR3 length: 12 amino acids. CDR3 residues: CASTGTSGRQYF. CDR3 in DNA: TGTGCCAGCACCGGGACTAGCGGGAGGCAGTACTTC.

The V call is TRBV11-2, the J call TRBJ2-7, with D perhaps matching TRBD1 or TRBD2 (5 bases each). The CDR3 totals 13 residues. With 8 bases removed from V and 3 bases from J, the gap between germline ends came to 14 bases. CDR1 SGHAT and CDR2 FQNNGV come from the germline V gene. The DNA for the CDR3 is TGTGCCAGCCGGGGCAGAATTATCTACGAGCAGTACTTC. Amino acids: CASRGRIIYEQYF.

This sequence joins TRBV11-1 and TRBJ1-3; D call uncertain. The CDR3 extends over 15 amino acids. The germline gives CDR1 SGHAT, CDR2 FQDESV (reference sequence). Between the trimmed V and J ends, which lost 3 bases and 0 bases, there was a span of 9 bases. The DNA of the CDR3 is TGTGCCAGCAGCTTTCGCTCAGCCTCTGGAAACACCATATATTTT. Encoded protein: CASSFRSASGNTIYF. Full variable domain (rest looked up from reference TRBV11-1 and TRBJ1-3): EAEVAQSPRYKITEKSQAVAFWCDPISGHATLYWYRQILGQGPELLVQFQDESVVDDSQLPKDRFSAERLKGVDSTLKIQPAELGDSAMYLCASSFRSASGNTIYFGEGSWLTVV.

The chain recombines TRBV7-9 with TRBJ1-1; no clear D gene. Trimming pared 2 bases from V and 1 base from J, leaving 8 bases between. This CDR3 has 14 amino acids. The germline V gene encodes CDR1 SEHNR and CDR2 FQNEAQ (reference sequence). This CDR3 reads CASSLIGGNTEAFF. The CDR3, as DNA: TGTGCCAGCAGCTTAATAGGAGGGAACACTGAAGCTTTCTTT.

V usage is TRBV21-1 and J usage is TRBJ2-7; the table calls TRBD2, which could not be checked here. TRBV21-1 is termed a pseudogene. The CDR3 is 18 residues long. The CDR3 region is CASSKGRAGYLDSYEQYF. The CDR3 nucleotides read TGTGCCAGCAGCAAAGGTCGAGCGGGCTACCTTGACTCCTACGAGCAGTACTTC.

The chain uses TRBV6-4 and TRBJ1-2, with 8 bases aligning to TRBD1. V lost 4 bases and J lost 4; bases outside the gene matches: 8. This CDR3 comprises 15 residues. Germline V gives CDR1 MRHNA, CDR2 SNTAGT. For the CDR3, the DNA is TGTGCCAGCAGTGTATCAGGGGGCACCATCTATGGCTACACCTTC. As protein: CASSVSGGTIYGYTF.

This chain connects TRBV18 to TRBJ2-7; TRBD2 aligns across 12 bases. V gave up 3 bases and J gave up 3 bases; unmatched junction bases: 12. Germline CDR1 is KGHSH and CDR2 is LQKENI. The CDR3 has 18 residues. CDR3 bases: TGTGCCAGCTCACCGAGCGCCCCCCTAGCGGGAGGGTTCTACGAGCAGTACTTC. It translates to CASSPSAPLAGGFYEQYF.

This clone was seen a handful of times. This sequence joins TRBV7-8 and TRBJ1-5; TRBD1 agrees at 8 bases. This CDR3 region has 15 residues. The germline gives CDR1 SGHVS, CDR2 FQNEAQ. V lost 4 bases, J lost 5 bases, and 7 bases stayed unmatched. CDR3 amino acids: CASSSMGQADQPQHF. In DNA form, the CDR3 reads TGTGCCAGCAGCTCGATGGGACAGGCAGATCAGCCCCAGCATTTT.

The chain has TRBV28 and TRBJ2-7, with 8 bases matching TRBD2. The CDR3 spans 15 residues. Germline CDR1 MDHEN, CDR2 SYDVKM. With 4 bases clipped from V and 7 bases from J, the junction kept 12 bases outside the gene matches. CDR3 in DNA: TGTGCCAGCAGTTCGGGAGCGGGAGAGGGAAATGAGCAGTACTTC. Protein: CASSSGAGEGNEQYF.

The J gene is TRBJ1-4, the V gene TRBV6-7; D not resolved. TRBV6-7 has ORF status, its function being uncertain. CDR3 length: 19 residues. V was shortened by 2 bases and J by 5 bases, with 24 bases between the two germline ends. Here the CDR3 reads CASSYDKGLQPLRNEKLFF. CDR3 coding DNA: TGTGCCAGCAGTTACGACAAAGGGTTGCAACCCCTGCGGAATGAAAAACTGTTTTTT.

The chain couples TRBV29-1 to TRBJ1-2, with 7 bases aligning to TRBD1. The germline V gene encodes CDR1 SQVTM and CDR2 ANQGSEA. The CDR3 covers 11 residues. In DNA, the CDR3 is TGCAGGGGGGGACAGCGAAGAGGCTACACCTTC. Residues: CRGGQRRGYTF.

The CDR3 sequence: CASKRGQGDNEQYF. Written as DNA, the CDR3 is TGCGCCAGCAAGCGGGGACAGGGGGATAACGAGCAGTACTTC. The chain links TRBV5-1 to TRBJ2-7; TRBD1 matches at 11 bases. This CDR3 comprises 14 residues. V dropped 6 bases and J dropped 5; count of bases not matched to a gene: 7. Germline CDR1 and CDR2: SGHRS and YFSETQ.

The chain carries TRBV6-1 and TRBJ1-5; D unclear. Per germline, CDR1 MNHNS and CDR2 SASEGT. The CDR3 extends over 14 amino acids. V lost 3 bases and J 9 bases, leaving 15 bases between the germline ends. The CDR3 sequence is CASSDVGKAWPQHF. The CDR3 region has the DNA TGTGCCAGCAGTGATGTGGGGAAGGCATGGCCCCAGCATTTT.

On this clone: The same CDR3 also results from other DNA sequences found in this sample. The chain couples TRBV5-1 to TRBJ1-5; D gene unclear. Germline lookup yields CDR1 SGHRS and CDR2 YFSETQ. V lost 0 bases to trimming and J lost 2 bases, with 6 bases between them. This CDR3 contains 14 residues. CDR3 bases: TGCGCCAGCAGCTTGGGGGAGGGCAATCAGCCCCAGCATTTT. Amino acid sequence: CASSLGEGNQPQHF.

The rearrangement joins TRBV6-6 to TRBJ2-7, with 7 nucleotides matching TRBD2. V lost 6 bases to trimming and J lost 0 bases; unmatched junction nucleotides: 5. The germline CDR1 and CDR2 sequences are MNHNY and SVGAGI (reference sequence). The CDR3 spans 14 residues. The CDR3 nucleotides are TGTGCCAGCAGCCCCGGGAGGAGCTCCTACGAGCAGTACTTC. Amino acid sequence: CASSPGRSSYEQYF.

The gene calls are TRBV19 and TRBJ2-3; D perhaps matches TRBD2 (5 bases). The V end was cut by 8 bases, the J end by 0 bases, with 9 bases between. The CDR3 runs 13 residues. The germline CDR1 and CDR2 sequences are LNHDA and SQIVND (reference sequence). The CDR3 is CASGGGSTDTQYF. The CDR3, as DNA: TGTGCCAGTGGAGGCGGCAGCACAGATACGCAGTATTTT.

The CDR3 sequence is CASSSLNKNTEAFF. The CDR3, as DNA: TGTGCCAGCAGTTCCCTCAACAAGAACACTGAAGCTTTCTTT. The V gene is TRBV28, the J gene TRBJ1-1; no reliable D call. CDR3 size: 14 residues. Germline assignment: CDR1 MDHEN and CDR2 SYDVKM. With 4 bases removed from V and 1 base from J, the gap between germline ends came to 10 bases.

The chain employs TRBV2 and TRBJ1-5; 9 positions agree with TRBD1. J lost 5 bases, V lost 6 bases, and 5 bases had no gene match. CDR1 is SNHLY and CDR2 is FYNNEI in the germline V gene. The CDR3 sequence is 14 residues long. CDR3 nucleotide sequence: TGTGCCAGCAGGCAACAGGGGGCCCATCAGCCCCAGCATTTT. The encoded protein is CASRQQGAHQPQHF.

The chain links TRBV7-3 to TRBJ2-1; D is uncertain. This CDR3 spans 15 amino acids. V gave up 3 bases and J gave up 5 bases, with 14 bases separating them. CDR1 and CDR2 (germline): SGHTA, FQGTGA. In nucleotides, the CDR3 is TGTGCCAGCAGCTTCGCTGGGCTGATAAACAATGAGCAGTTCTTC. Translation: CASSFAGLINNEQFF.

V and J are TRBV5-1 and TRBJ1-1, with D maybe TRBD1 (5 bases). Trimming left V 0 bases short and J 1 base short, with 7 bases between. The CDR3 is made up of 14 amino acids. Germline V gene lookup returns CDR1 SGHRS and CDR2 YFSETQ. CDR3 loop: CASSLVRENTEAFF. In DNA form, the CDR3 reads TGCGCCAGCAGCTTGGTCAGGGAGAACACTGAAGCTTTCTTT.

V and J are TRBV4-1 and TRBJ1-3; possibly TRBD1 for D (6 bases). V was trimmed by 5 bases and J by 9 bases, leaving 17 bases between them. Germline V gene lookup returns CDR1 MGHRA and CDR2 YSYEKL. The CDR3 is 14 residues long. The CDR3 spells CASSFGQRAATIYF. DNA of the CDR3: TGCGCCAGCAGCTTCGGACAGAGAGCAGCCACCATATATTTT.